The 18 T cell receptor beta chains presented below share a single source sample, sequenced in a study of blood T cell repertoires in COVID-19. Libraries were prepared by immunoSEQ multiplex PCR; TCRdb keeps only in-frame clonotypes and omits some of them. There are 150,000 to 200,000 clones in the sample; about 85% occur only once, and about 18% lies in the top ten. The sequenced sample was peripheral blood. These receptors were obtained from a person aged 70 to 85 with COVID-19, enrolled during active disease.

V is TRBV18 and J is TRBJ1-2; a weak D match, TRBD1 (6 bases). Trimming took 2 bases from V and 8 from J, leaving 12 bases between them. There are 13 residues in the CDR3. Germline values: CDR1 KGHSH, CDR2 LQKENI. Here the CDR3 reads CASSPGGEGGYTF. CDR3 DNA: TGTGCCAGCTCACCAGGGGGCGAAGGGGGCTACACCTTC.

The chain employs TRBV11-1 and TRBJ2-7; D may be TRBD2 (5 bases). V dropped 2 bases and J dropped 6 bases, with 14 bases sitting between them. Germline V gene sequence: CDR1 SGHAT, CDR2 FQDESV (reference sequence). This CDR3 spans 14 amino acids. The CDR3 sequence: CASSLSWLAGEQYF. The CDR3 DNA sequence: TGTGCCAGCAGCTTATCTTGGCTAGCTGGCGAGCAGTACTTC.

This chain links TRBV7-9 with TRBJ1-2; D not resolved. Germline assignment: CDR1 SEHNR and CDR2 FQNEAQ (reference sequence). V lost 1 base and J lost 3, with 12 bases in between. The CDR3 is made up of 15 amino acids. For the CDR3, the DNA is TGTGCCAGCAGCTTAGGCCGCAGTTCTGACTATGGCTACACCTTC. It translates to CASSLGRSSDYGYTF.

This rearrangement joins TRBV7-2 to TRBJ1-1, with no clear D. Looked up from germline, CDR1 is SGHTA and CDR2 is FQGNSA. Trimming stripped 2 bases from V and 8 bases from J, with 6 bases between. This CDR3 region has 11 residues. CDR3 in DNA: TGTGCCAGCAGCTTAAGCAGGGAAGCTTTCTTT. This sequence encodes CASSLSREAFF.

The V and J genes are TRBV3-1 (or the pseudogene TRBV3-2) and TRBJ1-1; 8 bases match TRBD1. The CDR3 totals 15 residues. Germline V gives CDR1 LGHDT, CDR2 YNNKEL (reference sequence). J gave up 6 bases and V 4 bases, and 10 bases lay outside the gene matches. The CDR3, as DNA: TGTGCCAGCAGCCCCATTCCGGACAGGGCCCCTGAAGCTTTCTTT. Translated: CASSPIPDRAPEAFF.

J is TRBJ1-1 and V is TRBV5-4; 9 bases line up with TRBD1. V shed 4 bases and J 10 bases; nucleotides not matched to a gene: 11. This CDR3 region has 14 residues. Germline V CDR1 and CDR2: SGHNT, YYREEE (reference sequence). This chain's CDR3 is CASSTQQKTGGAFF. In DNA, the CDR3 is TGTGCCAGCAGCACCCAACAAAAGACAGGGGGAGCTTTCTTT.

The chain uses TRBV30 and TRBJ1-2, with TRBD1 as a possible D gene (6 bases). Germline-derived CDR1 and CDR2 are GTSNPN and SVGIG (reference sequence). Deletions cut 1 base from V and 7 bases from J, with 10 bases between. The CDR3 has 12 residues. CDR3 bases: TGTGCCTGGAGTGCCCACAGGGCTGGCTACACCTTC. Protein sequence: CAWSAHRAGYTF.

V gene TRBV6-5 combines with J gene TRBJ2-3; 7 nucleotides line up with TRBD2. The trim removed 6 bases at V and 0 bases at J, leaving 3 bases unmatched. Germline lookup yields CDR1 MNHEY and CDR2 SVGAGI. The CDR3 runs to 14 residues. The CDR3 DNA sequence: TGTGCCAGCAGGGTAGCGGGTAGCACAGATACGCAGTATTTT. Protein product: CASRVAGSTDTQYF.

The chain combines TRBV5-1 with TRBJ2-5, with D perhaps matching TRBD1 (6 bases). V was cut by 5 bases and J by 2 bases, with 22 bases left in between. The CDR3 contains 17 residues. CDR1 is SGHRS, CDR2 YFSETQ, per germline. The DNA for the CDR3 is TGCGCCAGCAGACAAGCCTTAATAGATACAGGGCAAGAGACCCAGTACTTC. Translated: CASRQALIDTGQETQYF.

This chain links TRBV2 with TRBJ2-7, with D perhaps TRBD1 (6 bases). The CDR3 length is 14 residues. The germline gives CDR1 SNHLY, CDR2 FYNNEI. Trimming took off 4 bases at V and 3 bases at J, with 13 bases between the two ends. CDR3 coding DNA: TGTGCCAGCAGTGTGCAGACAGGAATCTACGAGCAGTACTTC. Protein sequence: CASSVQTGIYEQYF.

V gene TRBV5-8 combines with J gene TRBJ2-1, with TRBD1 identical over 9 bases. The CDR3 is 17 residues long. The germline V gene has CDR1 SGHTS and CDR2 YDEGEE. V shed 0 bases and J 11 bases; nucleotides not matched to a gene: 15. The DNA for the CDR3 is TGTGCCAGCAGCTTGGGGACAGGGGCAGGGGTACTGATTCAGCAGTTCTTC. It yields the protein CASSLGTGAGVLIQQFF.

This clone occurred once. The chain has TRBV25-1 and TRBJ2-6; D gene uncertain. V was cut by 4 bases and J by 2 bases, with 3 bases left in between. The CDR3 sequence is 13 residues long. The V gene's germline CDR1 is MGHDK and CDR2 SYGVNS. CDR3 in amino acids: CASSVTGANVLTF. The CDR3 DNA follows: TGTGCCAGCAGTGTAACTGGGGCCAACGTCCTGACTTTC.

This clone was seen a few times. The identical CDR3 is also encoded by other nucleotide sequences in the sample. The rearrangement joins TRBV12-3 or TRBV12-4 to TRBJ2-7; the D gene is possibly TRBD2 (5 bases). The CDR3 contains 12 residues. V was shortened by 3 bases and J by 4 bases, with 7 bases between the two germline ends. Here the CDR3 reads CASSFSGYEQYF. The DNA of the CDR3 is TGTGCCAGCAGTTTTTCGGGGTACGAGCAGTACTTC.

The V gene is TRBV12-3 or TRBV12-4, the J gene TRBJ1-1; the match to TRBD1 covers 8 bases. The CDR3 covers 13 residues. V shed 8 bases and J 5 bases; nucleotides not matched to a gene: 7. CDR3 region: CASSDRDRTEAFF. For the CDR3, the DNA is TGTGCCAGCTCCGATCGGGACAGGACTGAAGCTTTCTTT.

The chain employs TRBV2 and TRBJ2-7; possible D gene TRBD1, 5 bases. CDR1 and CDR2 (germline): SNHLY, FYNNEI. This CDR3 region has 13 residues. With 2 bases removed from V and 2 bases from J, the gap between germline ends came to 7 bases. CDR3 residues: CASSETGTYEQYF. The CDR3 DNA follows: TGTGCCAGCAGTGAAACAGGTACCTACGAGCAGTACTTC.

A note on this clone: At one end the junction does not follow the germline gene, possibly because of a read error. The chain combines TRBV30 with TRBJ1-2; no reliable D call. CDR3 length: 8 amino acids. CDR1 and CDR2 (germline): GTSNPN, SVGIG (reference sequence). The CDR3 spells CAWTGSPF. The CDR3 DNA reads as TGTGCCTGGACCGGGAGCCCCTTC.

The chain joins TRBV5-1 to TRBJ2-4, with 9 bases matching TRBD2. Germline trimming cut 0 bases from V and 3 bases from J; bases unmatched to any gene: 4. CDR1 is SGHRS and CDR2 is YFSETQ in the germline V gene. There are 16 residues in the CDR3. In nucleotides, the CDR3 is TGCGCCAGCAGCTTGGTTAGCGGGGGACTCAAAAACATTCAGTACTTC. Protein: CASSLVSGGLKNIQYF.

V usage is TRBV28 and J usage is TRBJ2-1; TRBD2 matches at 11 bases. V lost 9 bases to trimming and J lost 4 bases; unmatched junction nucleotides: 5. The CDR3 is 14 amino acids. CDR1 MDHEN and CDR2 SYDVKM come from the germline V gene. CDR3 loop: CASTGLAEYNEQFF. DNA of the CDR3: TGTGCCAGTACGGGACTAGCGGAGTACAATGAGCAGTTCTTC.